A single sample gave rise to the 8 T cell receptor beta chains below, sequenced in a study of CD8 T cells in Susac syndrome. With random hexamers, reverse transcription was performed on about 0.5 to 1 ug of RNA. TCRdb ran MiXCR on the immunoSEQ multiplex PCR reads and lists one entry per CDR3 protein. The sample records 150,000 to 200,000 distinct CDR3 sequences, over 85% being singletons. The material sequenced was CD4+ T cells from PBMCs. The receptor set was obtained from a human donor with multiple sclerosis.

The table lists this clonotype with a count of one. The chain uses TRBV29-1 and TRBJ2-7, with D perhaps TRBD1 or TRBD2 (5 bases each). Trimming removed 6 bases at V and 2 bases at J, with 23 bases between. The CDR3 spans 16 residues. Germline V gene sequence: CDR1 SQVTM, CDR2 ANQGSEA. The CDR3 DNA sequence: TGCAGCGTGGGGACGGTCGGTCTTCGGAAAACCTACGAGCAGTACTTC. Protein sequence: CSVGTVGLRKTYEQYF.

The chain uses TRBV2 and TRBJ1-2, with 9 bases identical to TRBD1. Germline V gives CDR1 SNHLY, CDR2 FYNNEI. J gave up 8 bases and V 8 bases, and 3 bases lay outside the gene matches. This CDR3 spans 11 amino acids. Written as DNA, the CDR3 is TGTGCCAGCGGGACAGGGTTCGGCTACACCTTC. As protein: CASGTGFGYTF.

This rearrangement joins TRBV20-1 to TRBJ2-3; 9 bases align to TRBD2. The germline V gene has CDR1 DFQATT and CDR2 SNEGSKA (reference sequence). After removal of 3 bases from V and 5 bases from J, the junction contained 6 bases not matched to a gene. The CDR3 is 14 residues long. The CDR3 reads CSASLAGGGDTQYF. CDR3 DNA: TGCAGTGCTAGTCTTGCGGGAGGGGGAGATACGCAGTATTTT.

This clonotype was observed a few times. The chain links TRBV9 to TRBJ2-2; TRBD2 might be the D (5 bases). The germline V and J ends were trimmed by 5 bases and 4 bases, with 9 bases remaining between them. CDR1 is SGDLS and CDR2 is YYNGEE in the germline V gene. This CDR3 is built from 13 residues. The CDR3 DNA sequence: TGTGCCAGCAGTGTTGAGGGCACCGGGGAGCTGTTTTTT. Translation: CASSVEGTGELFF.

This clonotype has a handful of counts. The CDR3 sequence is CATSGGIGDTQYF. The CDR3 DNA reads TGTGCCACCAGTGGAGGGATAGGAGATACGCAGTATTTT. J is TRBJ2-3 and V is TRBV24-1; tentatively, D is TRBD2 (5 bases). CDR3 size: 13 residues. Trimming shortened V by 5 bases and J by 5 bases, and 10 bases separated the two germline ends. Per germline, CDR1 KGHDR and CDR2 SFDVKD.

CDR3 residues: CSARDFYTQYF. The CDR3 nucleotides read TGCAGTGCTAGAGATTTTTATACCCAGTACTTC. The J gene is TRBJ2-5, the V gene TRBV20-1; D remains unclear. V was trimmed by 0 bases and J by 8 bases, leaving 7 bases between them. There are 11 residues in the CDR3. CDR1 is DFQATT, CDR2 SNEGSKA, per germline (reference sequence).

V usage is TRBV7-9 and J usage is TRBJ1-6; D is undetermined. V was clipped by 1 base and J by 8 bases, with 12 bases between them. The CDR3 loop spans 15 amino acids. The V gene's germline CDR1 is SEHNR and CDR2 FQNEAQ (reference sequence). As DNA, the CDR3 is TGTGCCAGCAGCTTAGGGTCCGGGATTGATTCACCCCTCCACTTT. It yields the protein CASSLGSGIDSPLHF. Complete variable domain (other parts from reference TRBV7-9 and TRBJ1-6): DTGVSQNPRHKITKRGQNVTFRCDPISEHNRLYWYRQTLGQGPEFLTYFQNEAQLEKSRLLSDRFSAERPKGSFSTLEIQRTEQGDSAMYLCASSLGSGIDSPLHFGNGTRLTVT.

V is TRBV29-1 and J is TRBJ2-7; perhaps D is TRBD1 or TRBD2 (5 bases each). Germline values: CDR1 SQVTM, CDR2 ANQGSEA. This CDR3 is 13 amino acids long. V was shortened by 0 bases and J by 0 bases, with 6 bases between the two germline ends. The CDR3, as DNA: TGCAGCGTTGAAGATGGGACCTCCTACGAGCAGTACTTC. Protein: CSVEDGTSYEQYF.